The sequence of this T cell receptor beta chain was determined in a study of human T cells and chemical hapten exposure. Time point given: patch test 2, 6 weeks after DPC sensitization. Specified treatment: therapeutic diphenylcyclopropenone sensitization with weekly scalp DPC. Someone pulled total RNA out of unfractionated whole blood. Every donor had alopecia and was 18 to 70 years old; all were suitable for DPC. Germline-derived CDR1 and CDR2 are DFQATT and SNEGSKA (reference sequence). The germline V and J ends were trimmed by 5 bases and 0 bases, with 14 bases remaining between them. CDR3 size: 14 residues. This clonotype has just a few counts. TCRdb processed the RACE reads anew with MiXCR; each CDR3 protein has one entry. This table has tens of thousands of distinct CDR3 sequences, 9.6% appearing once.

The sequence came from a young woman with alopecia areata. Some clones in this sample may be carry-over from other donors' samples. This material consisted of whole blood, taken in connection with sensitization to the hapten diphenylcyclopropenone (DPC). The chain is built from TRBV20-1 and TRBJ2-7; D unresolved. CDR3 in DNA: TGCAGTGCTTCACAGATATCCAGCTCCTACGAGCAGTACTTC. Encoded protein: CSASQISSSYEQYF.